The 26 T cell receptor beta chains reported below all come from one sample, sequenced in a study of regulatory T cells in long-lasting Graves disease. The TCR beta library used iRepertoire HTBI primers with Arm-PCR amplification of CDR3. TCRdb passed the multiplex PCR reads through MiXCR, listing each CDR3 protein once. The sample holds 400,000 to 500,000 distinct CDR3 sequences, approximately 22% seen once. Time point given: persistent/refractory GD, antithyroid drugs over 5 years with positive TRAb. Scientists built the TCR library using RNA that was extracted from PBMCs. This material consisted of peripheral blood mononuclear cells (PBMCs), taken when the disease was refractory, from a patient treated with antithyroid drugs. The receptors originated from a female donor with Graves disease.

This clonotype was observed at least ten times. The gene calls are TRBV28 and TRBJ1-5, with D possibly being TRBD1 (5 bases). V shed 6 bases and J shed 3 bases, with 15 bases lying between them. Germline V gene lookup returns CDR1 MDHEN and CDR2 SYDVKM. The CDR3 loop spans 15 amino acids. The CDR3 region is CASSRSDSPNQPQHF. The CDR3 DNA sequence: TGTGCCAGCAGCCGCTCCGACAGCCCCAATCAGCCCCAGCATTTT.

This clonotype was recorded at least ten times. CDR3 in amino acids: CASSLLLSGGAETQYF. The CDR3 nucleotides read TGTGCCAGCAGTTTACTACTTAGCGGGGGGGCAGAGACCCAGTACTTC. V usage is TRBV12-3 or TRBV12-4 and J usage is TRBJ2-5, with 11 bases lining up with TRBD2. The junction had 6 bases not matched to a gene; V was cut back by 2 bases and J by 4 bases. The CDR3 length is 16 residues.

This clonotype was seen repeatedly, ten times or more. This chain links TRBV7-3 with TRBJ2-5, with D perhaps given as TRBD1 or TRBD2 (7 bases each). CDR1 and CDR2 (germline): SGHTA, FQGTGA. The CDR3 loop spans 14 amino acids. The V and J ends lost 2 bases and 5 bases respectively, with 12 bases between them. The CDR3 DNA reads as TGTGCCAGCAGCTTACAGGGGGGGACTGAGACCCAGTACTTC. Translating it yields CASSLQGGTETQYF.

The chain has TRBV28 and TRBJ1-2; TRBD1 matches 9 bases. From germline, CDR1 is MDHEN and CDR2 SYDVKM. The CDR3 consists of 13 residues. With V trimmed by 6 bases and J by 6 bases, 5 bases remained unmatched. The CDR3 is CASSITGGNGYTF. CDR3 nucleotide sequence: TGTGCCAGCAGCATAACAGGGGGCAATGGCTACACCTTC.

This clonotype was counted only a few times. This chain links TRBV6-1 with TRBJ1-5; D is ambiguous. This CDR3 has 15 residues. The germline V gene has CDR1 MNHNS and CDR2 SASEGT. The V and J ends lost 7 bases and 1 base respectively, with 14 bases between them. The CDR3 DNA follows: TGTGCCAGCACCCCGAGGGAGCGGAGCAATCAGCCCCAGCATTTT. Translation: CASTPRERSNQPQHF.

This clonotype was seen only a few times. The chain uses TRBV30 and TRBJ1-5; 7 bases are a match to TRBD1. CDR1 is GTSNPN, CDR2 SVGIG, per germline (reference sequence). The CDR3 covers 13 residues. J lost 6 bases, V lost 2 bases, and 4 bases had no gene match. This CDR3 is CAWSQQGSQPQHF. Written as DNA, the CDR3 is TGTGCCTGGAGTCAACAGGGGAGTCAGCCCCAGCATTTT. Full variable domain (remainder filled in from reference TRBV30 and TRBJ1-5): SQTIHQWPATLVQPVGSPLSLECTVEGTSNPNLYWYRQAAGRGLQLLFYSVGIGQISSEVPQNLSASRPQDRQFILSSKKLLLSDSGFYLCAWSQQGSQPQHFGDGTRLSIL.

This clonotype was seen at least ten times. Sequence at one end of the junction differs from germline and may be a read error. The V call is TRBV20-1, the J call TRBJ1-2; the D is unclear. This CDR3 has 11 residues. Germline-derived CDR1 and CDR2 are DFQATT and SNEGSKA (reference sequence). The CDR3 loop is CSATSTRGYTF. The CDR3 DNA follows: TGCAGTGCTACCTCGACTCGAGGCTACACCTTT.

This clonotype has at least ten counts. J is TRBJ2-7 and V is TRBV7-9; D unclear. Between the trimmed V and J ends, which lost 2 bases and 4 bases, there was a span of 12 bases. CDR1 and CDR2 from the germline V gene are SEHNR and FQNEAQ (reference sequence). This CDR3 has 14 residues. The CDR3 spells CASSLHPLGYEQYF. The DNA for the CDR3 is TGTGCCAGCAGCTTACACCCACTCGGGTACGAGCAGTACTTC.

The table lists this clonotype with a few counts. The CDR3 nucleotides are TGCGCCAGCAGATCCAGCGGGAGTGTGTCAGAGACCCAGTACTTC. This translates into CASRSSGSVSETQYF. The V and J genes are TRBV5-1 and TRBJ2-5; 8 positions match TRBD2. The germline V gene has CDR1 SGHRS and CDR2 YFSETQ. The V segment lost 5 bases and the J segment 4 bases; nucleotides outside the gene matches: 10. CDR3 length equals 15 residues.

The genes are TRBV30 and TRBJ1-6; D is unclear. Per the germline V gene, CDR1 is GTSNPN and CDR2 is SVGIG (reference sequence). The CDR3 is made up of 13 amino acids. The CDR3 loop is CATRSSYNSPLHF. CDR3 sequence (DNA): TGTGCGACAAGGAGCTCCTATAATTCACCCCTCCACTTT.

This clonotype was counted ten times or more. CDR3 protein: CASSFYLGISYEQYF. As DNA, the CDR3 is TGTGCCAGCAGTTTCTATCTGGGGATCTCCTACGAGCAGTACTTC. The rearrangement uses TRBV28 and TRBJ2-7; the D is unclear. Germline loops: CDR1 MDHEN, CDR2 SYDVKM. Trimming took 3 bases from V and 0 from J, leaving 12 bases between them. This CDR3 has 15 amino acids. Variable domain in full (rest from reference TRBV28 and TRBJ2-7): DVKVTQSSRYLVKRTGEKVFLECVQDMDHENMFWYRQDPGLGLRLIYFSYDVKMKEKGDIPEGYSVSREKKERFSLILESASTNQTSMYLCASSFYLGISYEQYFGPGTRLTVT.

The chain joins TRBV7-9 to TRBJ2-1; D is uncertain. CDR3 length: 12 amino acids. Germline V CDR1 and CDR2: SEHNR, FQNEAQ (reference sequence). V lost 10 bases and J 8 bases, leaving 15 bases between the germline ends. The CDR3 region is CATGRTADEQFF. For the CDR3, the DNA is TGTGCCACCGGCAGGACGGCGGATGAGCAGTTCTTC. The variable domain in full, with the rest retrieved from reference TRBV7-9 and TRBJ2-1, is DTGVSQNPRHKITKRGQNVTFRCDPISEHNRLYWYRQTLGQGPEFLTYFQNEAQLEKSRLLSDRFSAERPKGSFSTLEIQRTEQGDSAMYLCATGRTADEQFFGPGTRLTVL.

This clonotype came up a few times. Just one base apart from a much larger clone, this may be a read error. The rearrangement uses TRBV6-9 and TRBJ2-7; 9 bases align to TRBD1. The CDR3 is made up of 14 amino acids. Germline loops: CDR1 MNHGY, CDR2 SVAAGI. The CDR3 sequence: CASSYRDREYEQHF. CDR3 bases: TGTGCCAGCAGTTACCGGGACAGGGAGTACGAGCAGCACTTC.

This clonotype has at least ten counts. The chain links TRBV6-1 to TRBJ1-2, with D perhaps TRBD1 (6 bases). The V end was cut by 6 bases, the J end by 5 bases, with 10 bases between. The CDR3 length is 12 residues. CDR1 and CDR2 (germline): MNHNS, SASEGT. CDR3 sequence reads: CASSGTRYGYTF. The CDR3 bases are TGTGCCAGCAGCGGGACAAGGTATGGCTACACCTTC.

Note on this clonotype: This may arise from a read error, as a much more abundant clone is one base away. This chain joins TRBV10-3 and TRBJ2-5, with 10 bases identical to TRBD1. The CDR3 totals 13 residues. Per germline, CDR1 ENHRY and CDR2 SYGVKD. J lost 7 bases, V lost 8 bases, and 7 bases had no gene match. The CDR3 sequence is CAIGDRGRGTQYF. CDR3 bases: TGTGCCATCGGGGACAGGGGACGGGGGACCCAGTACTTC.

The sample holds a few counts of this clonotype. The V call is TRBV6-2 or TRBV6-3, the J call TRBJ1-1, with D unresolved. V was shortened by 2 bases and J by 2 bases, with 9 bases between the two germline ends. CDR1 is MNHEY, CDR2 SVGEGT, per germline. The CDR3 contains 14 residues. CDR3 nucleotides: TGTGCCAGCAGTTACGATTACCGTAACACTGAAGCTTTCTTT. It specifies CASSYDYRNTEAFF.

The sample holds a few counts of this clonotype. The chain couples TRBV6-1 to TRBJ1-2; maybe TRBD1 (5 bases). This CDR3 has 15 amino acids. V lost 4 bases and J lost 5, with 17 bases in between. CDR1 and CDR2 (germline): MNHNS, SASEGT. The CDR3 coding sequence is TGTGCCAGCAGTGGGGCTAGGAGTGACAGTTATGGCTACACCTTC. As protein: CASSGARSDSYGYTF.

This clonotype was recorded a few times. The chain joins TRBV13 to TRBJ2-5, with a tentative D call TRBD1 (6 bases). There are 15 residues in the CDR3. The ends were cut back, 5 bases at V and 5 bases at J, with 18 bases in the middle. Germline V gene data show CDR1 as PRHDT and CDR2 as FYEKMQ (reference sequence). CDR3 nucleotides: TGTGCCAGCAGCCTCCGAAGGGGGAGCCTTGAGACCCAGTACTTC. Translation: CASSLRRGSLETQYF.

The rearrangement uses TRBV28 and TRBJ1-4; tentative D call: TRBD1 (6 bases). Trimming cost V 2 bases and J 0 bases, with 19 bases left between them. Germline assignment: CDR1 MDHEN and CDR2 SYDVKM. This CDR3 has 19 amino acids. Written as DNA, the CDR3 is TGTGCCAGCAGTTTAAGAATTGGTGCAGGGGTCGCAACTAATGAAAAACTGTTTTTT. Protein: CASSLRIGAGVATNEKLFF.

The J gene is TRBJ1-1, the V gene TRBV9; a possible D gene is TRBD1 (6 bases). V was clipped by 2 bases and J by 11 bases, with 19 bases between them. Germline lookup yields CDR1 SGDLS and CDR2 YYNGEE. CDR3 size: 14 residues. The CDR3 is CASSVPGGGGGAFF. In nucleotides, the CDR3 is TGTGCCAGCAGCGTTCCCGGGGGCGGGGGAGGCGCTTTCTTT.

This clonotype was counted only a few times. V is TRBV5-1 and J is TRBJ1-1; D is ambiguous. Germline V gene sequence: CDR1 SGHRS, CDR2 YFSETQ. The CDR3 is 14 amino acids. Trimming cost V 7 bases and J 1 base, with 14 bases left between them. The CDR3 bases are TGCGCCAGCGCACTCGTGTGGGGGAACACTGAAGCTTTCTTT. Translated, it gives CASALVWGNTEAFF.

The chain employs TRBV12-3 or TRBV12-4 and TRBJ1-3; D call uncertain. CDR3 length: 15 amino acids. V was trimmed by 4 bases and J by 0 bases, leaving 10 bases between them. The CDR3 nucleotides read TGTGCCAGCAGTTCGCCAACTTCCTCTGGAAACACCATATATTTT. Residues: CASSSPTSSGNTIYF.

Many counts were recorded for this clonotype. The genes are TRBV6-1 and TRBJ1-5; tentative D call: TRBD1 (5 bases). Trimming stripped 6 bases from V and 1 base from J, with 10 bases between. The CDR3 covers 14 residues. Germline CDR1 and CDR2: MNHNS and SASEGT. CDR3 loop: CASRSEGSNQPQHF. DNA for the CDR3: TGTGCCAGCAGATCGGAGGGGAGCAATCAGCCCCAGCATTTT.

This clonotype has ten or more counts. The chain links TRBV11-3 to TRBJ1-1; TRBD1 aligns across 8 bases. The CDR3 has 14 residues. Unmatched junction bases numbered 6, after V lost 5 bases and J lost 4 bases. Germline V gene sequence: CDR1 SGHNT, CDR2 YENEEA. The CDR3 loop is CASSKDRVGTEAFF. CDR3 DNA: TGTGCCAGCAGCAAGGACAGGGTGGGCACTGAAGCTTTCTTT. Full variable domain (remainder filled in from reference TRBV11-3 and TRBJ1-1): EAGVVQSPRYKIIEKKQPVAFWCNPISGHNTLYWYLQNLGQGPELLIRYENEEAVDDSQLPKDRFSAERLKGVDSTLKIQPAELGDSAVYLCASSKDRVGTEAFFGQGTRLTVV.

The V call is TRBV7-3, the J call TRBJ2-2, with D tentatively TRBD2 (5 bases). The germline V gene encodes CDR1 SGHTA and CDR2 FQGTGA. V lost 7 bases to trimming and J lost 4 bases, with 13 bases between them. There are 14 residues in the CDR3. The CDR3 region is CASTQDSSTGELFF. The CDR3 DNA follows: TGTGCCAGCACCCAGGACTCCTCCACCGGGGAGCTGTTTTTT.

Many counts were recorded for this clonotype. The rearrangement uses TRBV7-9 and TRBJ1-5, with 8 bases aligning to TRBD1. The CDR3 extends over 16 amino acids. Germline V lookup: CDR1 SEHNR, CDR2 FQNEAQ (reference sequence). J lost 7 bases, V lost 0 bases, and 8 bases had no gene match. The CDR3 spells CASSLALTGVEQPQHF. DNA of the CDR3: TGTGCCAGCAGCTTAGCGCTGACAGGGGTCGAACAGCCCCAGCATTTT.